These 9 T cell receptor beta chains came from one sample sequenced in a study of identical twins. MiXCR was run by TCRdb on the 5' RACE reads, yielding one entry per CDR3 protein. The sample records under 350,000 distinct CDR3 sequences, roughly 10% being singletons. The sample was also linked to a second study, of yellow fever vaccine responses in identical twins.

Material for sequencing was CD8+ T cells sorted from blood. These receptors were obtained from a woman aged 18-30 years in good health.

This clonotype appeared many times. The chain couples TRBV29-1 to TRBJ1-2, with D perhaps TRBD1 (5 bases). The V end lost 0 bases, the J end lost 4 bases, and 12 bases lay between the germline ends. CDR3 length: 14 residues. Germline loops: CDR1 SQVTM, CDR2 ANQGSEA. CDR3 DNA: TGCAGCGTTGAAGATGGGGGGAATGGCTATGGCTACACCTTC. Translating it yields CSVEDGGNGYGYTF.

This clonotype was recorded at least ten times. This chain uses TRBV19 with TRBJ2-4, with TRBD2 as a possible D gene (5 bases). The CDR3 sequence is 15 residues long. The germline V gene encodes CDR1 LNHDA and CDR2 SQIVND (reference sequence). With 5 bases removed from V and 7 bases from J, the gap between germline ends came to 18 bases. The chain's CDR3 is CASSPDPYSGNIQYF. In DNA form, the CDR3 reads TGTGCCAGTAGTCCAGACCCCTACTCGGGGAACATTCAGTACTTC.

This clonotype was recorded at least ten times. The rearrangement links TRBV5-1 to TRBJ2-7, with D perhaps matching TRBD1 (6 bases). CDR3 length equals 11 residues. Germline CDR1 reads SGHRS; CDR2 reads YFSETQ. With 6 bases removed from V and 2 bases from J, the gap between germline ends came to 6 bases. CDR3 region: CASKGAYEQYF. Written as DNA, the CDR3 is TGCGCCAGCAAGGGGGCCTACGAGCAGTACTTC. Full variable domain (rest looked up from reference TRBV5-1 and TRBJ2-7): KAGVTQTPRYLIKTRGQQVTLSCSPISGHRSVSWYQQTPGQGLQFLFEYFSETQRNKGNFPGRFSGRQFSNSRSEMNVSTLELGDSALYLCASKGAYEQYFGPGTRLTVT.

The CDR3 DNA reads as TGTGCCAGCAGCCCGACTCGGACAGCACCTTACGAGCAGTACTTC. It codes for CASSPTRTAPYEQYF. The rearrangement uses TRBV4-2 and TRBJ2-7; D may be TRBD1 (6 bases). Germline-derived CDR1 and CDR2 are LGHNA and YNFKEQ. Trimming left V 4 bases short and J 4 bases short, with 17 bases between. The CDR3 consists of 15 residues.

The rearrangement joins TRBV20-1 to TRBJ2-1; TRBD2 matches at 10 bases. Germline V lookup: CDR1 DFQATT, CDR2 SNEGSKA (reference sequence). With 5 bases clipped from V and 7 bases from J, the junction kept 8 bases outside the gene matches. CDR3 length: 14 residues. CDR3 residues: CSAGTSGTGNEQFF. The CDR3 coding sequence is TGCAGTGCTGGAACTAGCGGGACGGGGAATGAGCAGTTCTTC.

The table lists this clonotype with many counts. The rearrangement uses TRBV12-3 or TRBV12-4 and TRBJ2-7, with a tentative D call TRBD1 (6 bases). This CDR3 contains 15 residues. Trimming took off 6 bases at V and 0 bases at J, with 15 bases between the two ends. The CDR3 DNA reads as TGTGCCAGCAGACAAGGACAGATCAGCTCCTACGAGCAGTACTTC. Protein: CASRQGQISSYEQYF.

There are many counts of this clonotype. J is TRBJ1-4 and V is TRBV12-3 or TRBV12-4; 9 bases fit TRBD1. Unmatched junction bases numbered 6, after V lost 3 bases and J lost 7 bases. The CDR3 consists of 15 residues. Here the CDR3 reads CASSLPDRGAEKLFF. The DNA for the CDR3 is TGTGCCAGCAGTTTGCCGGACAGGGGAGCTGAAAAACTGTTTTTT.

This clonotype was picked up a small number of times. This chain joins TRBV25-1 and TRBJ2-3; the D is unclear. Trimming stripped 6 bases from V and 2 bases from J, with 12 bases between. The CDR3 spans 14 residues. Germline CDR1 reads MGHDK; CDR2 reads SYGVNS. The CDR3 bases are TGTGCCAGCAGCGTCAGACGTACCACAGATACGCAGTATTTT. Translating it yields CASSVRRTTDTQYF.

The rearrangement joins TRBV20-1 to TRBJ2-1; D is undetermined. This CDR3 comprises 13 residues. Germline assignment: CDR1 DFQATT and CDR2 SNEGSKA (reference sequence). The germline V and J ends were trimmed by 6 bases and 6 bases, with 15 bases remaining between them. CDR3 sequence (DNA): TGCAGTGCAAGGACCTGGCGGTCCAATGAGCAGTTCTTC. This translates into CSARTWRSNEQFF.